Here is one T cell receptor (beta chain) with its context. Source study methods: Amplified reference gene primers provided the basis for estimating nucleated cell counts. Sequencing was performed with immunoSEQ multiplex PCR; in TCRdb, only in-frame clones are kept and a portion is missing. The V and J calls and clone size are taken from that table; D and trimming were inferred from the DNA. The data hold around 700,000 clones, with more than 80% observed a single time. The CDR3 sequence is 13 residues long. Trimming took 4 bases from V and 5 from J, leaving 9 bases between them. Germline values: CDR1 SGHDT, CDR2 YYEEEE. This sample was taken from a study of blood T cell repertoires in COVID-19. Study overall: The origin of the acute and convalescent COVID-19 samples was the United States, Italy and Spain. T cells, B-cell-depleted T cells, or PBMCs provided the cDNA or gDNA that served as material.

V is TRBV5-6 and J is TRBJ1-4; no clear D. The source of this sequence is a woman aged 18-35 years with acute or convalescent COVID-19. The sample was peripheral blood. The CDR3 bases are TGTGCCAGCAGCCCAGACACCAATGAAAAACTGTTTTTT. Its protein is CASSPDTNEKLFF.